A selection of T cell receptor beta chains follows, all from one sample in a study of cytomegalovirus exposure and HLA in healthy donors. Profiled with immunoSEQ multiplex PCR; TCRdb holds only in-frame clones, not every one. This sample has 75,000 to 90,000 clones; around 78% occur once, and the top ten carry 3.5% to 5.5%. Material for sequencing was PBMCs. These receptors originate from a man in his forties or fifties in good health and CMV-seronegative. The CDR3 runs from the conserved cysteine through the conserved F or W. The D gene is left open where the match is weak. Clone size is stated in some rows and not others, as once, few, many or a class when expanded.

TRBV2,few,18,TRBJ2-4,TRBD2,TGTGCCAGCAGGGGGGGCGGACTAGCGGAATTAGCCAAAAACATTCAGTACTTC,CASRGGGLAELAKNIQYF
TRBV11-2,NA,15,TRBJ2-5,TRBD1,TGTGCCAGCAGCACCTGGACAGGGGTAACGGAGACCCAGTACTTC,CASSTWTGVTETQYF
TRBV28,NA,15,TRBJ1-1,TRBD1,TGTGCCAGCAGGCGCACAGGGGGTTCGAACACTGAAGCTTTCTTT,CASRRTGGSNTEAFF
TRBV15,few,16,TRBJ2-1,NA,TGTGCCACCCCTGAAATGGCTCCCGCAGCGCTGGATGGGCAGTTCTTC,CATPEMAPAALDGQFF
TRBV21-1,NA,14,TRBJ2-7,NA,TGTGCCACACGAGGGAGCGGGAGCTCCTACGAGCAGTACTTC,CATRGSGSSYEQYF
TRBV6-5,NA,15,TRBJ2-6,NA,TGTGCCAGCAGGACCCCGGGGGCTGGGGCCAACGTCCTGACTTTC,CASRTPGAGANVLTF
TRBV27,NA,15,TRBJ2-7,TRBD2,TGTGCCAGCAGCCCAGGGGCTAGCGGGATGTACGAGCAGTACTTC,CASSPGASGMYEQYF
TRBV29-1,NA,12,TRBJ2-3,NA,TGCAGCGTTAGAGAGGCACTCGATACGCAGTATTTT,CSVREALDTQYF
TRBV30,NA,14,TRBJ1-2,NA,TGTGCCTGGACAACAGGGAGCTCTAACTATGGCTACACCTTC,CAWTTGSSNYGYTF
TRBV5-4,NA,15,TRBJ2-1,TRBD2,TGTGCCAGCAGTTGGGACGCGGCGGGAGTCCTCGAGCAGTTCTTC,CASSWDAAGVLEQFF
TRBV5-4,NA,17,TRBJ2-5,TRBD2,TGTGCCAGCAGCTGGGGGGGACTAGCGAGTACCCAAGAGACCCAGTACTTC,CASSWGGLASTQETQYF
TRBV7-9,NA,17,TRBJ2-3,NA,TGTGCCAGCAGCCCGACTGGGTTATGGACTAGCACAGATACGCAGTATTTT,CASSPTGLWTSTDTQYF
TRBV7-9,NA,12,TRBJ2-3,TRBD1,TGTGCCAGCAGTCAACAGGGGGATACGCAGTATTTT,CASSQQGDTQYF
TRBV6-5,NA,13,TRBJ1-2,TRBD1,TGTGCCAGCAGCACGGGACAGAACTATGGCTACACCTTC,CASSTGQNYGYTF
TRBV27,NA,13,TRBJ1-3,TRBD1,TGTGCCAGCGGACAGGGGAGTAGAAACACCATATATTTT,CASGQGSRNTIYF
TRBV9,NA,14,TRBJ2-7,NA,TGTGCCAGCAGCGTAGAGGGAGAGAGATCCGAGCAGTACTTC,CASSVEGERSEQYF
TRBV11-2,NA,15,TRBJ2-5,NA,TGTGCCAGCAGCTTAGATCAGGGCACGGCGGAGACCCAGTACTTC,CASSLDQGTAETQYF
TRBV7-9,NA,13,TRBJ1-1,NA,TGTGCCAGCAGCTTAGGGGGGGGGACAGAAGCTTTCTTT,CASSLGGGTEAFF
TRBV10-3,NA,13,TRBJ1-5,NA,TGTGCCATCAGTGGGGGAGAGAATCAGCCCCAGCATTTT,CAISGGENQPQHF
TRBV7-9,NA,14,TRBJ1-4,NA,TGTGCCAGCAGCTTACAGGGAAGGAATGAAAAACTGTTTTTT,CASSLQGRNEKLFF
TRBV7-9,NA,12,TRBJ2-2,NA,TGTGCCAGCAGCTACACGACCGGGGAGCTGTTTTTT,CASSYTTGELFF
TRBV4-2,NA,13,TRBJ1-1,NA,TGTGCCAGCAGTCACCCGTGGAGCACTGAAGCTTTCTTT,CASSHPWSTEAFF